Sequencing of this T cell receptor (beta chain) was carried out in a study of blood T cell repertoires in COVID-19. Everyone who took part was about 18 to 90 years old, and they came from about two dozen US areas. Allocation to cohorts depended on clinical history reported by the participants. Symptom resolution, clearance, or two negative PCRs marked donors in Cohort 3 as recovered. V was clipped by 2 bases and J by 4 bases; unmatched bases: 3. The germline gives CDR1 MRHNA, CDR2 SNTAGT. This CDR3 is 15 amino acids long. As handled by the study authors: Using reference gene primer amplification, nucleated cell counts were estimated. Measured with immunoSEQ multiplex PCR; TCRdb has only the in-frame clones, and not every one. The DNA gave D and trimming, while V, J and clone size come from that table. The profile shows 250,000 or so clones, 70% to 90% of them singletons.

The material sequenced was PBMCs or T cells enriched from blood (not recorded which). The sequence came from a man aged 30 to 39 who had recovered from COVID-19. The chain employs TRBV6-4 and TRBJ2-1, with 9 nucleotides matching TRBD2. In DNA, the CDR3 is TGTGCCAGCAGTGACGCGGGGGGGATGTACAATGAGCAGTTCTTC. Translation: CASSDAGGMYNEQFF.